This TCR beta chain stems from a study of identical twins. Findings and limits, study-wide: Invariant T cells like MAIT and iNKT could partly confound the zero-insertion analyses. Models underpredicted monozygotic twin sharing of out-of-frame TCR alpha. Twin pairs' shared out-of-frame alpha sequences were enriched in low generation probability.

There are a few counts of this clonotype. Its specificity is not known. TCRdb passed the 5' RACE reads through MiXCR, listing each CDR3 protein once. The sample lists 400,000 to 550,000 distinct CDR3 sequences, 13% to 15% occurring once. Germline V gives CDR1 SGDLS, CDR2 YYNGEE. The CDR3 length is 15 residues. V shed 0 bases, J shed 5 bases, and the junction held 7 bases outside the gene matches. These data also formed part of another study, on yellow fever vaccine responses in identical twins. According to that study: It has been reported that, in twins, the vaccine T cell response seemed partly convergent and partly personalized.

The sequenced material came from CD4+ T cells sorted from blood. The receptor was derived from a woman between 18 and 29 years old in good health. The chain couples TRBV9 to TRBJ2-7, with TRBD1 identical over 8 bases. The CDR3 sequence is CASSVGQGQGHEQYF. CDR3 coding DNA: TGTGCCAGCAGCGTAGGACAGGGGCAAGGACACGAGCAGTACTTC.